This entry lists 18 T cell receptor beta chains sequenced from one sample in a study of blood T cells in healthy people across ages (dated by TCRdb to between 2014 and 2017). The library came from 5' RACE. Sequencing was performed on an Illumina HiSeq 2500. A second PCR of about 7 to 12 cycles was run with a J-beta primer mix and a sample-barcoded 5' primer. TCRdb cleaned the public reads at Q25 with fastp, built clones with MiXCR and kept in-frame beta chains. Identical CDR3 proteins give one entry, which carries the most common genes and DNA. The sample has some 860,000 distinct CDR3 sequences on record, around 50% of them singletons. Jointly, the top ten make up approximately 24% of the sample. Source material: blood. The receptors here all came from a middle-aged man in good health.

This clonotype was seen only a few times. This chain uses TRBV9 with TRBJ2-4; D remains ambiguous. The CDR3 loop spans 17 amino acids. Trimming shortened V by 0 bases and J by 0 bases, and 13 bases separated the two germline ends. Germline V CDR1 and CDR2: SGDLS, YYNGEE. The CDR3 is CASSVGNQAIAKNIQYF. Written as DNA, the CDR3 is TGTGCCAGCAGCGTAGGAAATCAAGCTATAGCCAAAAACATTCAGTACTTC.

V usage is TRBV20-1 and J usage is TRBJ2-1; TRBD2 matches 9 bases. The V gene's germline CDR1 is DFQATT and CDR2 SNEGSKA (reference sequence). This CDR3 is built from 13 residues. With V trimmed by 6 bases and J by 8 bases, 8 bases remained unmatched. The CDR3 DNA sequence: TGCAGTGCAAGGACTAGCGCAAGCCATGAGCAGTTCTTC. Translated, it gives CSARTSASHEQFF.

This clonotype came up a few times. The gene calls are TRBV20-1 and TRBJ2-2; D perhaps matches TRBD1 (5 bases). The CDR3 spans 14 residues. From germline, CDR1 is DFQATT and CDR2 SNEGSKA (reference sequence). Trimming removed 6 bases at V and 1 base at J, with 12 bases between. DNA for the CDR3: TGCAGTGCGCCAACGCAGGGGAACACCGGGGAGCTGTTTTTT. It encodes CSAPTQGNTGELFF.

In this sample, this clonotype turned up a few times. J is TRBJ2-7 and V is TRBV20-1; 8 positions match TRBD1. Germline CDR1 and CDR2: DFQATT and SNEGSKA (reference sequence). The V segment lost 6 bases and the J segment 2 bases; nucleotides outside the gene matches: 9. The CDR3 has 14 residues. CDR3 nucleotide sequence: TGCAGTGCCCTTTACACAGGGGGGACCTACGAGCAGTACTTC. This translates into CSALYTGGTYEQYF.

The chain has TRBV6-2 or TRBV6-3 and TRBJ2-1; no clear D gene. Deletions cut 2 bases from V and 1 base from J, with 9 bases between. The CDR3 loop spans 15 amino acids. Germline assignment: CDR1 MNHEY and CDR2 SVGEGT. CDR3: CASSYKSPSYNEQFF. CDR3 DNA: TGTGCCAGCAGTTACAAATCCCCTTCCTACAATGAGCAGTTCTTC.

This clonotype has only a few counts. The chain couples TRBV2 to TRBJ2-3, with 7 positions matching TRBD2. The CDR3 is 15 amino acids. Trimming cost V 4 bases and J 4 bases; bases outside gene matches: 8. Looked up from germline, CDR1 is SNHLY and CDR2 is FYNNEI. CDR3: CASSGTSSYPDTQYF. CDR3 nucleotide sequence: TGTGCCAGCAGTGGGACTAGTTCTTATCCAGATACGCAGTATTTT.

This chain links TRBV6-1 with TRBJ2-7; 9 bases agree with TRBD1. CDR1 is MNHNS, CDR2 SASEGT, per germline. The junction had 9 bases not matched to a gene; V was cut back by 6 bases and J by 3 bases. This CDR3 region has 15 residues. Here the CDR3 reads CASRYNRDRVYEQYF. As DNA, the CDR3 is TGTGCCAGCAGATATAACCGGGACAGGGTCTACGAGCAGTACTTC.

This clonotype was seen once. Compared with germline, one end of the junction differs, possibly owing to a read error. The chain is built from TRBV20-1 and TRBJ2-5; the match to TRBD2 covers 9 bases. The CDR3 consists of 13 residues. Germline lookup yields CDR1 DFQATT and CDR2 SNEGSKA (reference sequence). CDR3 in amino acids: CSALRPSGATRYF. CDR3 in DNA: TGCAGTGCCCTGCGGCCTAGCGGGGCTACCCGGTACTTC.

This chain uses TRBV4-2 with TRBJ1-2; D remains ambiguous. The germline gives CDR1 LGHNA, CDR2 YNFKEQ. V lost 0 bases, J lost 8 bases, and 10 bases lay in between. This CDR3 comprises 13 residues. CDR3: CASSQDRAEGYTF. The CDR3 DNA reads TGTGCCAGCAGCCAAGATAGGGCTGAAGGCTACACCTTC.

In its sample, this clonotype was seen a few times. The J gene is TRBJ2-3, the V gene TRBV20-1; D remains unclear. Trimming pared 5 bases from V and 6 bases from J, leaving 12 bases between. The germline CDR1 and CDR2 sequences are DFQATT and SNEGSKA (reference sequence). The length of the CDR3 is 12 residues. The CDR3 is CSAPYNGDTQYF. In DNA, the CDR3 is TGCAGTGCTCCCTACAACGGGGATACGCAGTATTTT.

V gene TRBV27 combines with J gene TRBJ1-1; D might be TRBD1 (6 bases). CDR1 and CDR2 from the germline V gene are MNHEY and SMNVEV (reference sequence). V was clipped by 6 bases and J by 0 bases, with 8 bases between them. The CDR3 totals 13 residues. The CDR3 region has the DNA TGTGCCAGCAGGGCAGGGGTGAACACTGAAGCTTTCTTT. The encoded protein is CASRAGVNTEAFF.

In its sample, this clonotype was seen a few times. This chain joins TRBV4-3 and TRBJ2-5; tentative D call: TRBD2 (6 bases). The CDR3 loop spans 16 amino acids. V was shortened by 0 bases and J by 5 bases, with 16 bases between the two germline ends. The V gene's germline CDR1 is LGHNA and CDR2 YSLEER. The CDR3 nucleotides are TGCGCCAGCAGCCAAGATTTGTCCAGTGGGGGGGAGACCCAGTACTTC. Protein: CASSQDLSSGGETQYF.

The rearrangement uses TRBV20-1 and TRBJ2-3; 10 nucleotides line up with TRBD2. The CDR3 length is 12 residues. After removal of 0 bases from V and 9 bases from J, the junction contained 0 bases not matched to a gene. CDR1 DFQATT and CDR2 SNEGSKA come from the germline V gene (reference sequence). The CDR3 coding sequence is TGCAGTGCTAGAGATAGCGGGGGGACGCAGTATTTT. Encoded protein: CSARDSGGTQYF.

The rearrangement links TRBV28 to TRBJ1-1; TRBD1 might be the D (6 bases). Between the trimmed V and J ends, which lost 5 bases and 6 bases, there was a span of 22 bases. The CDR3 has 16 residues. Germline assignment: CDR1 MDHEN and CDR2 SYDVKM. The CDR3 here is CASSKNRVGSEAEAFF. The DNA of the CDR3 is TGTGCCAGCAGTAAAAACAGGGTGGGGTCGGAGGCTGAAGCTTTCTTT.

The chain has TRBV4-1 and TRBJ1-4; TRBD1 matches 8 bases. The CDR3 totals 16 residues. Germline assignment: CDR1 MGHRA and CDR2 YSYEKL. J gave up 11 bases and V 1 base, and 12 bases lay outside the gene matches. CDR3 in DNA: TGCGCCAGCAGCCAAGTAGACAGGGGCGCCGAGGGTAAACTGTTTTTT. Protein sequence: CASSQVDRGAEGKLFF.

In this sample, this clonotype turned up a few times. The CDR3 sequence: CASSLLVSSNEQFF. Here the CDR3 DNA reads TGTGCCAGCAGCTTGTTGGTTAGTTCCAATGAGCAGTTCTTC. The V call is TRBV5-6, the J call TRBJ2-1, with D unresolved. Germline-derived CDR1 and CDR2 are SGHDT and YYEEEE. This CDR3 spans 14 amino acids. V was clipped by 1 base and J by 6 bases, with 11 bases between them.

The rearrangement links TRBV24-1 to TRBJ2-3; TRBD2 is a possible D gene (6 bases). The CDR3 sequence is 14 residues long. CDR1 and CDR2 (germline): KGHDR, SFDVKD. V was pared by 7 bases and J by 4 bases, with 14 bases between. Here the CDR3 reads CATSRETRADTQYF. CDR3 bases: TGTGCCACCAGCCGGGAGACTCGGGCAGATACGCAGTATTTT.

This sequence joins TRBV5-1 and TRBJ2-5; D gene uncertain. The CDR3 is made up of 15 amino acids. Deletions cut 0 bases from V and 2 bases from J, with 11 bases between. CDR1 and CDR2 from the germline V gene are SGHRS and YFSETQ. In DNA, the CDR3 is TGCGCCAGCAGCTTGGGAGCATCGTCTCAAGAGACCCAGTACTTC. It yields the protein CASSLGASSQETQYF.